The 27 T cell receptor beta chains presented below share a single source sample, sequenced in a study of T-cell reconstitution after alpha-beta-depleted transplantation in children. Preparing the TCRbeta library involved the use of unique molecular identifiers. MiXCR was run by TCRdb on the PCR reads, yielding one entry per CDR3 protein. The sample gives some 500,000 distinct CDR3 sequences, roughly 18% of which show up once; 3% to 3.5% is in the top ten. The sequenced sample was PBMCs from the stem cell graft donor, obtained from the stem cell graft. The receptors here all came from a human donor who donated a stem cell graft to a child with acute lymphoblastic leukemia.

The chain is built from TRBV12-3 or TRBV12-4 and TRBJ1-1; TRBD1 is a possible D gene (5 bases). CDR3 size: 14 residues. Deletions cut 6 bases from V and 5 bases from J, with 16 bases between. The CDR3 region has the DNA TGTGCCAGCAGCCCCGGGACTATAGGGACTGAAGCTTTCTTT. Translation gives CASSPGTIGTEAFF.

The chain combines TRBV19 with TRBJ2-3; D may be TRBD2 (5 bases). Germline V CDR1 and CDR2: LNHDA, SQIVND (reference sequence). This CDR3 spans 16 amino acids. V was cut by 5 bases and J by 2 bases, with 17 bases left in between. In nucleotides, the CDR3 is TGTGCCAGTAGTGCCGGCGGAGCGGTAAACACAGATACGCAGTATTTT. It is translated as CASSAGGAVNTDTQYF. The full variable domain, completed using reference TRBV19 and TRBJ2-3, is DGGITQSPKYLFRKEGQNVTLSCEQNLNHDAMYWYRQDPGQGLRLIYYSQIVNDFQKGDIAEGYSVSREKKESFPLTVTSAQKNPTAFYLCASSAGGAVNTDTQYFGPGTRLTVL.

This clonotype was found a few times. The chain employs TRBV5-1 and TRBJ2-7; a weak D match, TRBD1 (6 bases). Trimming left V 0 bases short and J 2 bases short, with 21 bases between. The length of the CDR3 is 18 residues. Germline loops: CDR1 SGHRS, CDR2 YFSETQ. CDR3 in DNA: TGCGCCAGCAGCTTGGACAGGGCTGGAAAAAAGAGCGCCTACGAGCAGTACTTC. Translated: CASSLDRAGKKSAYEQYF.

This clonotype was detected only once. CDR3 protein: CASSIPGRETQYF. CDR3 coding DNA: TGTGCCAGCAGCATCCCGGGACGTGAGACCCAGTACTTC. The chain uses TRBV7-9 and TRBJ2-5, with D perhaps being TRBD1 or TRBD2 (5 bases each). V lost 5 bases to trimming and J lost 5 bases, with 12 bases between them. The germline CDR1 and CDR2 sequences are SEHNR and FQNEAQ (reference sequence). CDR3 length: 13 amino acids. Full variable domain (rest looked up from reference TRBV7-9 and TRBJ2-5): DTGVSQNPRHKITKRGQNVTFRCDPISEHNRLYWYRQTLGQGPEFLTYFQNEAQLEKSRLLSDRFSAERPKGSFSTLEIQRTEQGDSAMYLCASSIPGRETQYFGPGTRLLVL.

A few counts support this clonotype. The chain uses TRBV6-5 and TRBJ2-2; TRBD2 matches at 8 bases. Germline values: CDR1 MNHEY, CDR2 SVGAGI. This CDR3 comprises 18 residues. With 0 bases clipped from V and 0 bases from J, the junction kept 6 bases outside the gene matches. The CDR3 sequence is CASSYSITGGTNTGELFF. For the CDR3, the DNA is TGTGCCAGCAGTTACTCGATTACGGGGGGGACGAACACCGGGGAGCTGTTTTTT.

This clonotype showed up just a few times. The rearrangement links TRBV5-4 to TRBJ1-1, with D unclear. V was trimmed by 6 bases and J by 0 bases, leaving 9 bases between them. The CDR3 runs 13 residues. CDR1 is SGHNT, CDR2 YYREEE, per germline (reference sequence). The CDR3 DNA is TGTGCCAGCAAAGATGGGATGAACACTGAAGCTTTCTTT. It specifies CASKDGMNTEAFF.

The chain links TRBV6-1 to TRBJ2-1, with D perhaps TRBD1 (5 bases). The CDR3 is 16 residues long. The V end was cut by 3 bases, the J end by 4 bases, with 16 bases between. Germline values: CDR1 MNHNS, CDR2 SASEGT. The CDR3 DNA reads TGTGCCAGCAGTGAGAGGACACAAGCCCCTTACAATGAGCAGTTCTTC. This translates into CASSERTQAPYNEQFF.

This clonotype came up a few times. V is TRBV15 and J is TRBJ2-7; D unclear. The germline V and J ends were trimmed by 1 base and 5 bases, with 9 bases remaining between them. This CDR3 is 13 amino acids long. Germline CDR1 is LNHNV and CDR2 is YYDKDF (reference sequence). CDR3 nucleotides: TGTGCCACCAGCAGAGCCCCGGTGAACGAGCAGTACTTC. Residues: CATSRAPVNEQYF.

This clonotype was found a few times. The chain uses TRBV29-1 and TRBJ2-2; possible D gene TRBD2, 6 bases. CDR1 is SQVTM, CDR2 ANQGSEA, per germline. The CDR3 extends over 15 amino acids. V lost 4 bases and J lost 0, with 12 bases in between. The CDR3 loop is CSVGGLLANTGELFF. The CDR3 coding sequence is TGCAGCGTTGGGGGACTTCTCGCGAACACCGGGGAGCTGTTTTTT.

The chain recombines TRBV5-1 with TRBJ2-1, with a weak D call TRBD1 (5 bases). Germline loops: CDR1 SGHRS, CDR2 YFSETQ. This CDR3 comprises 15 residues. V lost 4 bases and J lost 0, with 11 bases in between. CDR3 loop: CASSPAGPSYNEQFF. The DNA of the CDR3 is TGCGCCAGCAGCCCAGCAGGGCCCTCCTACAATGAGCAGTTCTTC. The entire variable domain, with the rest obtained from reference TRBV5-1 and TRBJ2-1, is as follows: KAGVTQTPRYLIKTRGQQVTLSCSPISGHRSVSWYQQTPGQGLQFLFEYFSETQRNKGNFPGRFSGRQFSNSRSEMNVSTLELGDSALYLCASSPAGPSYNEQFFGPGTRLTVL.

This clonotype was detected only a few times. The chain combines TRBV7-9 with TRBJ2-3, with D maybe TRBD1 (6 bases). V was cut by 3 bases and J by 2 bases, with 12 bases left in between. In germline, CDR1 is SEHNR, CDR2 FQNEAQ (reference sequence). This CDR3 has 15 residues. CDR3 loop: CASSFGTLATDTQYF. DNA for the CDR3: TGTGCCAGCAGCTTCGGGACACTGGCCACAGATACGCAGTATTTT.

This clonotype has only a few counts. The CDR3 loop reads CASSLITGLAGGPVHEQYF. As DNA, the CDR3 is TGTGCCAGCAGTCTTATAACGGGACTAGCGGGAGGGCCCGTCCACGAGCAGTACTTC. The rearrangement uses TRBV27 and TRBJ2-7; TRBD2 agrees at 16 bases. V lost 5 bases to trimming and J lost 5 bases; unmatched junction nucleotides: 15. The CDR3 contains 19 residues. CDR1 and CDR2 (germline): MNHEY, SMNVEV (reference sequence).

This clonotype appeared a few times. V and J are TRBV12-3 or TRBV12-4 and TRBJ1-2; 12 nucleotides match TRBD1. Trimming cost V 5 bases and J 4 bases; bases outside gene matches: 8. CDR3 length equals 16 residues. The CDR3 loop is CASSRGDRGRLYGYTF. The CDR3 DNA reads TGTGCCAGCAGTAGGGGGGACAGGGGGCGTCTCTATGGCTACACCTTC.

The chain carries TRBV4-1 and TRBJ2-7; D is perhaps TRBD2 (6 bases). Trimming removed 0 bases at V and 2 bases at J, with 14 bases between. CDR3 length: 16 amino acids. Germline CDR1 and CDR2: MGHRA and YSYEKL. CDR3 amino acids: CASSQDRGAGTYEQYF. CDR3 in DNA: TGCGCCAGCAGCCAAGATAGAGGGGCGGGAACCTACGAGCAGTACTTC.

The chain combines TRBV7-8 with TRBJ2-1; 7 bases map to TRBD2. V was pared by 2 bases and J by 0 bases, with 10 bases of the junction left unmatched. Germline-derived CDR1 and CDR2 are SGHVS and FQNEAQ. The length of the CDR3 is 18 residues. CDR3: CASSLIPLGGSSYNEQFF. In DNA form, the CDR3 reads TGTGCCAGCAGCTTAATCCCTTTAGGCGGGAGCTCCTACAATGAGCAGTTCTTC.

This clonotype showed up just a few times. The chain uses TRBV6-5 and TRBJ2-7; 8 positions agree with TRBD1. The CDR3 sequence is 14 residues long. Germline V gives CDR1 MNHEY, CDR2 SVGAGI. The V and J ends lost 0 bases and 5 bases, in that order; junction bases with no gene match: 3. The CDR3 protein is CASSYSGQEDEQYF. The CDR3, as DNA: TGTGCCAGCAGTTACTCGGGACAGGAGGACGAGCAGTACTTC.

CDR3 nucleotide sequence: TGTGCCAGCAGCGTAGACCCCGGACTAGGATATACCTACAATGAGCAGTTCTTC. Encoded protein: CASSVDPGLGYTYNEQFF. V gene TRBV9 combines with J gene TRBJ2-1; 7 nucleotides agree with TRBD2. Germline loops: CDR1 SGDLS, CDR2 YYNGEE. The CDR3 runs 18 residues. V shed 0 bases, J shed 2 bases, and the junction held 11 bases outside the gene matches.

This clonotype has just a few counts. This chain connects TRBV10-2 to TRBJ2-7; D possibly uses TRBD1 or TRBD2 (5 bases each). V lost 6 bases to trimming and J lost 0 bases, with 9 bases between them. The CDR3 length is 13 residues. The germline V gene has CDR1 WSHSY and CDR2 SAAADI. Here the CDR3 reads CASRTGTSYEQYF. CDR3 nucleotides: TGCGCCAGCAGAACCGGGACCTCCTACGAGCAGTACTTC.

The chain links TRBV29-1 to TRBJ2-7; 8 bases line up with TRBD1. Germline assignment: CDR1 SQVTM and CDR2 ANQGSEA. V was pared by 5 bases and J by 6 bases, with 9 bases of the junction left unmatched. The CDR3 runs 13 residues. The CDR3 sequence: CSVLRDRNSEQYF. The CDR3 DNA is TGCAGCGTTCTCCGGGACAGGAACTCCGAGCAGTACTTC.

The chain recombines TRBV9 with TRBJ1-6, with D perhaps TRBD1 (5 bases). The CDR3 loop spans 13 amino acids. Germline CDR1 is SGDLS and CDR2 is YYNGEE. Trimming left V 3 bases short and J 10 bases short, with 11 bases between. The CDR3 DNA follows: TGTGCCAGCAGCGCTGGGGCGCAATCACCCCTCCACTTT. Protein sequence: CASSAGAQSPLHF.

In its sample, this clonotype was seen a few times. This chain joins TRBV10-3 and TRBJ1-5; 7 bases are shared with TRBD1. This CDR3 has 16 amino acids. The J segment lost 5 bases and the V segment lost 0 bases, leaving 7 bases of the junction unmatched. Germline V lookup: CDR1 ENHRY, CDR2 SYGVKD. The CDR3 DNA reads TGTGCCATCAGTGAGTCGCACAGGGGCCAGGATCAGCCCCAGCATTTT. Translated: CAISESHRGQDQPQHF.

The CDR3 coding sequence is TGTGCCAGCAGTCCCGGACAGGGATTATTCACTGAAGCTTTCTTT. Its translation: CASSPGQGLFTEAFF. The J gene is TRBJ1-1, the V gene TRBV2, with 8 bases that match TRBD1. Germline loops: CDR1 SNHLY, CDR2 FYNNEI. CDR3 length equals 15 residues. Losses at the gene ends were 5 bases for V and 4 bases for J; bases not matched to a gene: 9.

The gene calls are TRBV5-1 and TRBJ2-3; D possibly corresponds to TRBD2 (6 bases). V was shortened by 1 base and J by 2 bases, with 14 bases between the two germline ends. Germline CDR1 SGHRS, CDR2 YFSETQ. The CDR3 is made up of 16 amino acids. CDR3 in amino acids: CASSLPQRVYTDTQYF. The CDR3 DNA sequence: TGCGCCAGCAGCTTGCCCCAGCGGGTCTACACAGATACGCAGTATTTT.

The chain is built from TRBV27 and TRBJ2-7; no reliable D call. V shed 3 bases and J shed 5 bases, with 11 bases lying between them. Per the germline V gene, CDR1 is MNHEY and CDR2 is SMNVEV (reference sequence). The CDR3 loop spans 13 amino acids. Written as DNA, the CDR3 is TGTGCCAGCAGTTTGTTCCCCGCGGACGAGCAGTACTTC. It translates to CASSLFPADEQYF.

This clonotype was seen a handful of times. The chain employs TRBV19 and TRBJ2-1; 7 nucleotides line up with TRBD2. The germline V gene encodes CDR1 LNHDA and CDR2 SQIVND (reference sequence). Trimming removed 4 bases from V and 3 bases from J; junction bases left unmatched: 3. The CDR3 has 14 amino acids. The CDR3 protein is CASSRLADYNEQFF. The CDR3 nucleotides are TGTGCCAGTAGTAGGCTAGCGGACTACAATGAGCAGTTCTTC.

The table lists this clonotype with a few counts. This rearrangement joins TRBV28 to TRBJ2-1; TRBD1 matches 7 bases. CDR1 and CDR2 from the germline V gene are MDHEN and SYDVKM. The CDR3 loop spans 12 amino acids. J lost 9 bases, V lost 10 bases, and 9 bases had no gene match. The CDR3 DNA reads as TGTGCCACTCAATCGACAGGGCGTGAGCAGTTCTTC. Amino acid sequence: CATQSTGREQFF.

This clonotype was picked up a small number of times. The chain recombines TRBV5-5 with TRBJ2-5; the match to TRBD2 covers 12 bases. CDR3 length: 16 amino acids. The germline gives CDR1 SGHKS, CDR2 YYEKEE (reference sequence). Germline trimming cut 2 bases from V and 2 bases from J; bases unmatched to any gene: 4. The CDR3 is CASSLLAGGSQETQYF. CDR3 DNA: TGTGCCAGCAGCTTACTAGCGGGGGGAAGTCAAGAGACCCAGTACTTC.